The T cell receptor beta chain described here comes from a study of radiation and T cells in renal cell carcinoma. Study background: Nephrectomy followed 15 Gy stereotactic body radiation by 4 weeks. Study-level findings and limits: From baseline, blood top tumor clonotypes peaked at 2 weeks post-radiation.

Assay: immunoSEQ multiplex PCR; the TCRdb copy retains only in-frame clones and omits some. There are some 140,000 clones in the sample; roughly 84% occur only once, and 9.5% to 15% lies in the top ten. The sample's time point: baseline pretreatment blood. As to treatment: 15 Gy SBRT to primary tumor, nephrectomy 4 weeks later. Radiation-treated patients gave blood at baseline, week 2 and week 4. Clear cell pathology was present in this patient's renal cell carcinoma. This clone was seen only once. Its specificity is not known. V was cut by 7 bases and J by 0 bases, with 12 bases left in between. The CDR3 is made up of 14 amino acids. CDR1 MNHEY and CDR2 SVGAGI come from the germline V gene.

The chain carries TRBV6-5 and TRBJ1-2; D not resolved. The sequence derives from a woman between 45 and 60 years old with renal cell carcinoma. The sequencing used blood, collected from a patient whose treatment included radiotherapy and nephrectomy. In nucleotides, the CDR3 is TGTGCCAGCACCGAAGGGCCCGCTAACTATGGCTACACCTTC. It codes for CASTEGPANYGYTF.